A selection of T cell receptor beta chains follows, all from one sample in a study of ipilimumab plus nivolumab after autologous stem cell transplantation. Method: immunoSEQ multiplex PCR; TCRdb's copy keeps in-frame clones and lacks some. The sample holds about 84,000 clones, about 83% seen once. The sequences come from PBMCs, collected in a trial of ipilimumab plus nivolumab as post-transplant consolidation. The receptors originated from a male donor with diffuse large B-cell lymphoma. CDR3s include the opening cysteine and the closing phenylalanine or tryptophan.

j_call v_call cdr3_aa
TRBJ1-4 TRBV6-1 CASSEVGGASNEKLFF
NA TRBV19 CASRPGTGVIYEQYF
TRBJ1-6 TRBV5-1 CASSLEPELYNSPLHF
TRBJ2-3 TRBV5-6 CASSLRRPNNLRSDTQYF
TRBJ2-1 TRBV7-3 CASSLRQSSYNEQFF
TRBJ1-2 TRBV27 CASSLTGANYGYTF
TRBJ2-3 TRBV12-5 CASGRGLAGVSTDTQYF
TRBJ2-7 TRBV11-1 CASSLFSDPYEQYF
TRBJ2-3 TRBV19 CASRSPPTDTQYF
TRBJ2-5 TRBV19 CASSTGTGSETQYF
TRBJ1-4 TRBV18 CASSPGASNEKLFF
TRBJ2-3 TRBV10-3 CAISEVATGGTDTQYF
TRBJ1-2 TRBV6-1 CASSESTRGLSYGYTF
TRBJ2-7 TRBV12-5 CASGYGTDEQYF
TRBJ1-2 TRBV19 CAIYGTHGYTF
TRBJ1-2 TRBV19 CASSARQTPGGYTF
TRBJ2-3 TRBV5-4 CASSLQGARTDTQYF
TRBJ2-5 TRBV6-1 CASSSRTGKETQYF
TRBJ1-5 TRBV7-2 CASSPTGGQPQHF
TRBJ2-1 TRBV2 CASSELVLVHEQFF
TRBJ2-1 TRBV6-5 CASSESQGTYNEQFF
TRBJ2-3 TRBV5-5 CASSYLVGDTQYF
TRBJ2-3 TRBV7-3 CASSLISGGGADTQYF
TRBJ1-6 TRBV5-6 CASSGNGLGPLHF
TRBJ1-5 TRBV15 CATSVVENQPQHF
TRBJ2-7 TRBV6-1 CASSGWYAYEQYF
TRBJ1-2 TRBV30 CAWSSLLGYTF
TRBJ2-5 TRBV11-2 CASRKGGGETQYF
TRBJ1-1 TRBV6-6 CASRRTGALNTEAFF
TRBJ2-5 TRBV9 CASSPFGGSQETQYF
TRBJ2-1 TRBV6-5 CASSYGSGYNEQFF
TRBJ2-7 TRBV7-9 CASSLESSGSPQYF
TRBJ1-1 TRBV7-2 CASSLGTGANTEAFF
TRBJ2-7 TRBV2 CASRATGSYEQYF
TRBJ1-2 TRBV5-8 CASSPGTGPYGYTF
TRBJ1-6 TRBV5-1 CASSLAIRRYSPLHF
TRBJ1-3 TRBV7-9 CASSPRTGERSGNTIYF
TRBJ2-7 TRBV5-6 CASGRGTSGYEQYF
TRBJ2-7 TRBV7-8 CASSSSVGDQSHEQYF
TRBJ2-7 TRBV2 CASSAWTLTGVISEQYF
TRBJ1-5 TRBV7-8 CASSFARGLNQPQHF
TRBJ1-2 TRBV5-6 CASSLSGRTWRGYTF
TRBJ2-1 TRBV29-1 CSVARDSDEQFF
TRBJ1-2 TRBV7-2 CASSIRQGVDRNYGYTF
TRBJ2-6 TRBV7-2 CASSRKTGGGNVLTF
TRBJ1-1 TRBV6-5 CASSSREVLGRGAFF
TRBJ1-5 TRBV4-1 CASSQEARSAGVQPQHF
TRBJ1-2 TRBV11-2 CASSTLRGQGHGYTF
TRBJ1-4 TRBV5-1 CASSHRDSNEKLFF
TRBJ2-7 TRBV11-3 CASSSTGRSDEQYF
TRBJ2-5 TRBV7-2 CASSLKGGGFGETQYF
TRBJ2-3 TRBV30 CAWSIANFDTQYF
TRBJ2-2 TRBV5-1 CASSLTVANTGELFF